These 20 T cell receptor beta chains were sequenced from one sample in a study of cytomegalovirus exposure and HLA in healthy donors. Clones were read by immunoSEQ multiplex PCR, and TCRdb kept only the in-frame ones, dropping some. Here the sample spans approximately 210,000 clones, 86% being singletons. Material for sequencing was PBMCs. The receptors stem from a woman aged 18-30 years in good health and CMV-seronegative.

The V and J genes are TRBV7-9 and TRBJ2-3; D possibly corresponds to TRBD1 (6 bases). Germline V lookup: CDR1 SEHNR, CDR2 FQNEAQ (reference sequence). V was clipped by 4 bases and J by 9 bases, with 14 bases between them. The CDR3 has 13 amino acids. The CDR3 sequence: CASSWGQKETQYF. The CDR3 nucleotides read TGTGCCAGCAGCTGGGGACAAAAGGAGACGCAGTATTTT.

The chain carries TRBV9 and TRBJ2-7; 8 bases fit TRBD2. V was pared by 3 bases and J by 0 bases, with 5 bases of the junction left unmatched. This CDR3 has 15 residues. CDR1 SGDLS and CDR2 YYNGEE come from the germline V gene. The CDR3 nucleotides read TGTGCCAGCAGCGGCGGGGGGCCAAGCTCCTACGAGCAGTACTTC. Protein sequence: CASSGGGPSSYEQYF. Complete variable domain (other parts from reference TRBV9 and TRBJ2-7): DSGVTQTPKHLITATGQRVTLRCSPRSGDLSVYWYQQSLDQGLQFLIQYYNGEERAKGNILERFSAQQFPDLHSELNLSSLELGDSALYFCASSGGGPSSYEQYFGPGTRLTVT.

This sequence joins TRBV5-5 and TRBJ1-1, with a weak D call TRBD1 (5 bases). CDR3 length: 14 residues. Germline values: CDR1 SGHKS, CDR2 YYEKEE (reference sequence). Trimming removed 6 bases from V and 8 bases from J, with 20 bases in between. The DNA for the CDR3 is TGTGCCAGCACCCCGTTGGCAGCCGGGGGAGAAGCTTTCTTT. It encodes CASTPLAAGGEAFF.

The V call is TRBV5-1, the J call TRBJ2-3; possibly TRBD1 for D (5 bases). CDR3 length: 15 residues. Trimming took 0 bases from V and 3 from J, leaving 11 bases between them. Germline V gene lookup returns CDR1 SGHRS and CDR2 YFSETQ. The DNA for the CDR3 is TGCGCCAGCAGCTTGGGACAGCCTGGAACAGATACGCAGTATTTT. It is translated as CASSLGQPGTDTQYF.

The chain employs TRBV18 and TRBJ1-1; TRBD1 matches at 8 bases. This CDR3 is 16 amino acids long. The V segment lost 4 bases and the J segment 1 base; nucleotides outside the gene matches: 8. Germline V gene data show CDR1 as KGHSH and CDR2 as LQKENI. In DNA, the CDR3 is TGTGCCAGCTCACTGACAAGGGACAGGTCGAACACTGAAGCTTTCTTT. It translates to CASSLTRDRSNTEAFF. Based on the CDR3 plus reference TRBV18 and TRBJ1-1, the full variable domain is NAGVMQNPRHLVRRRGQEARLRCSPMKGHSHVYWYRQLPEEGLKFMVYLQKENIIDESGMPKERFSAEFPKEGPSILRIQQVVRGDSAAYFCASSLTRDRSNTEAFFGQGTRLTVV.

This chain links TRBV4-1 with TRBJ2-2; D is unclear. The ends were cut back, 4 bases at V and 6 bases at J, with 15 bases in the middle. Germline V CDR1 and CDR2: MGHRA, YSYEKL. The CDR3 is made up of 15 amino acids. In DNA form, the CDR3 reads TGCGCCAGCAGCCGACCGGAGTTTAATGCCGGGGAGCTGTTTTTT. This gives the protein CASSRPEFNAGELFF.

This clone showed up just once. The chain couples TRBV30 to TRBJ1-1; 8 bases match TRBD1. V gave up 3 bases and J gave up 7 bases; unmatched junction bases: 4. The CDR3 is 12 amino acids. The germline V gene encodes CDR1 GTSNPN and CDR2 SVGIG (reference sequence). The CDR3 coding sequence is TGTGCCTGGAGGACAGGGGTCTTTGAAGCTTTCTTT. Its translation: CAWRTGVFEAFF.

This rearrangement joins TRBV28 to TRBJ2-7; D remains ambiguous. The CDR3 extends over 11 amino acids. V shed 2 bases and J shed 6 bases, with 5 bases lying between them. The germline gives CDR1 MDHEN, CDR2 SYDVKM. CDR3 sequence (DNA): TGTGCCAGCAGTTTAATATCCGAGCAGTACTTC. Amino acids: CASSLISEQYF.

The V and J genes are TRBV25-1 and TRBJ2-7; 7 bases are shared with TRBD2. Per the germline V gene, CDR1 is MGHDK and CDR2 is SYGVNS. The V segment lost 4 bases and the J segment 2 bases; nucleotides outside the gene matches: 8. The CDR3 extends over 15 amino acids. The CDR3 DNA is TGTGCCAGCAGTGGGTTGGAGGCGGGAGCCTACGAGCAGTACTTC. Amino acids: CASSGLEAGAYEQYF.

The chain couples TRBV6-6 to TRBJ1-1; 7 nucleotides match TRBD1. The ends lost 7 bases at V and 2 bases at J; junction bases unmatched: 7. This CDR3 spans 14 amino acids. Germline V gene lookup returns CDR1 MNHNY and CDR2 SVGAGI (reference sequence). The CDR3 reads CASTRTGVNTEAFF. For the CDR3, the DNA is TGTGCCAGCACCCGGACAGGAGTAAACACTGAAGCTTTCTTT.

V gene TRBV30 combines with J gene TRBJ1-5; D ambiguous. Trimming stripped 5 bases from V and 6 bases from J, with 20 bases between. The CDR3 is 15 residues long. From germline, CDR1 is GTSNPN and CDR2 SVGIG (reference sequence). In nucleotides, the CDR3 is TGTGCCTGGGTCTCGTCGAGATCTGAGGGTCAGCCCCAGCATTTT. This translates into CAWVSSRSEGQPQHF.

This clone occurred once. J is TRBJ1-2 and V is TRBV9; weak D call: TRBD1 (6 bases). Deletions cut 5 bases from V and 6 bases from J, with 14 bases between. The CDR3 sequence is 13 residues long. Germline values: CDR1 SGDLS, CDR2 YYNGEE. CDR3 sequence (DNA): TGTGCCAGCAGGTTGGGGCAGGGGAATGGCTACACCTTC. Protein product: CASRLGQGNGYTF. The full variable domain, its missing parts supplied by reference TRBV9 and TRBJ1-2, is DSGVTQTPKHLITATGQRVTLRCSPRSGDLSVYWYQQSLDQGLQFLIQYYNGEERAKGNILERFSAQQFPDLHSELNLSSLELGDSALYFCASRLGQGNGYTFGSGTRLTVV.

The table lists this clone with a count of one. This sequence joins TRBV20-1 and TRBJ1-4; D is uncertain. CDR3 size: 11 residues. Germline V gene sequence: CDR1 DFQATT, CDR2 SNEGSKA (reference sequence). V lost 0 bases and J 16 bases, leaving 12 bases between the germline ends. The CDR3 loop is CSAREGILAFF. For the CDR3, the DNA is TGCAGTGCTAGAGAGGGCATCCTCGCGTTTTTT.

The chain combines TRBV6-1 with TRBJ2-5; 9 nucleotides line up with TRBD2. Germline V lookup: CDR1 MNHNS, CDR2 SASEGT. The CDR3 has 15 amino acids. With V trimmed by 5 bases and J by 0 bases, 4 bases remained unmatched. The CDR3 DNA reads TGTGCCAGCAGTCTCAGCGGGGGGTACCAAGAGACCCAGTACTTC. This translates into CASSLSGGYQETQYF.

The chain carries TRBV6-5 and TRBJ2-2; TRBD2 aligns across 10 bases. This CDR3 comprises 16 residues. V was clipped by 0 bases and J by 4 bases; unmatched bases: 2. The germline CDR1 and CDR2 sequences are MNHEY and SVGAGI. The CDR3 spells CASSYSSGGGTGELFF. CDR3 nucleotides: TGTGCCAGCAGTTACTCGAGCGGGGGGGGCACCGGGGAGCTGTTTTTT.

CDR3 region: CASSPWDSNSGANVLTF. The CDR3 DNA follows: TGTGCCAGCAGCCCATGGGACAGCAACTCTGGGGCCAACGTCCTGACTTTC. The V call is TRBV9, the J call TRBJ2-6, with 7 bases that match TRBD1. CDR1 is SGDLS, CDR2 YYNGEE, per germline. The CDR3 sequence is 17 residues long. V lost 4 bases to trimming and J lost 0 bases; unmatched junction nucleotides: 7.

The chain uses TRBV9 and TRBJ1-3, with D unresolved. V shed 0 bases and J shed 6 bases, with 19 bases lying between them. CDR1 SGDLS and CDR2 YYNGEE come from the germline V gene. CDR3 length equals 17 residues. The CDR3 DNA reads as TGTGCCAGCAGCGTAGGTTGGGAGGGTAGGAAGGAAAACACCATATATTTT. Its protein product is CASSVGWEGRKENTIYF.

Here the CDR3 reads CASSVSFRSYNEQFF. CDR3 DNA: TGTGCCAGCAGTGTAAGCTTCCGCTCCTACAATGAGCAGTTCTTC. The gene calls are TRBV2 and TRBJ2-1; D ambiguous. CDR1 is SNHLY and CDR2 is FYNNEI in the germline V gene. The CDR3 runs to 15 residues. Between the trimmed V and J ends, which lost 4 bases and 0 bases, there was a span of 10 bases.

The J gene is TRBJ2-1, the V gene TRBV12-5; 7 nucleotides match TRBD2. CDR1 and CDR2 (germline): LGHNT, FRNRAP. J lost 12 bases, V lost 6 bases, and 11 bases had no gene match. This CDR3 is 13 amino acids long. In DNA form, the CDR3 reads TGTGCTAGTGGCCGCCCGGGACTACCGACGCAGTTCTTC. Translation gives CASGRPGLPTQFF.

This rearrangement joins TRBV4-1 to TRBJ2-1; D is unresolved. The CDR3 sequence is 12 residues long. The V gene's germline CDR1 is MGHRA and CDR2 YSYEKL. V lost 0 bases to trimming and J lost 8 bases, with 5 bases between them. CDR3 region: CASSQEEHEQFF. CDR3 nucleotide sequence: TGCGCCAGCAGCCAAGAAGAGCATGAGCAGTTCTTC.